These 27 T cell receptor beta chains originate from one sample sequenced in a study of T cells in Graves' hyperthyroidism and ophthalmopathy. The source material, RNA transcripts, was used to amplify TCR beta CDR3 regions. When the TCR CDR3 underwent first-round RT-PCR, the HTBI primer set was used. TCRdb re-called the multiplex PCR reads through MiXCR, storing one row per CDR3 protein. The top ten clones hold around 7.7% of a sample with 500,000 to 600,000 distinct CDR3 sequences, about 43% of them seen once. The specimen was peripheral blood or thyroid tissue (not recorded which). The receptors come from a woman aged 18 to 35 with Graves' hyperthyroidism.

This clonotype was recorded at least ten times. The J gene is TRBJ1-2, the V gene TRBV5-6, with D hard to call. Between the trimmed V and J ends, which lost 0 bases and 8 bases, there was a span of 11 bases. The germline CDR1 and CDR2 sequences are SGHDT and YYEEEE. This CDR3 has 13 amino acids. The CDR3 sequence is CASSLAFSRGYTF. Here the CDR3 DNA reads TGTGCCAGCAGCTTGGCTTTCTCCCGAGGCTACACCTTC.

This clonotype was seen at least ten times. J is TRBJ1-4 and V is TRBV20-1; the D gene is possibly TRBD1 (5 bases). CDR1 is DFQATT and CDR2 is SNEGSKA in the germline V gene (reference sequence). This CDR3 is 14 amino acids long. The germline V and J ends were trimmed by 0 bases and 8 bases, with 13 bases remaining between them. CDR3 protein: CSARDLQVGEKLFF. As DNA, the CDR3 is TGCAGTGCTAGAGATCTACAGGTTGGCGAAAAACTGTTTTTT.

J is TRBJ1-2 and V is TRBV7-6, with a possible D match to TRBD1 (6 bases). Trimming removed 5 bases from V and 4 bases from J, with 14 bases in between. The CDR3 covers 14 residues. Germline CDR1 SGHVS, CDR2 FNYEAQ. This CDR3 reads CASSRGDELYGYTF. The CDR3 nucleotides are TGTGCCAGCAGCAGGGGGGACGAGCTCTATGGCTACACCTTC.

The V call is TRBV10-1, the J call TRBJ2-3, with 9 bases that match TRBD2. The junction had 9 bases not matched to a gene; V was cut back by 2 bases and J by 3 bases. CDR1 and CDR2 (germline): WNHNN, SYGVQD (reference sequence). The CDR3 consists of 17 residues. The CDR3 loop is CASSEGGGSGRTDTQYF. The DNA for the CDR3 is TGCGCCAGCAGTGAGGGAGGTGGTAGCGGGAGAACAGATACGCAGTATTTT.

The chain couples TRBV7-2 to TRBJ2-1; unclear D gene. Germline V CDR1 and CDR2: SGHTA, FQGNSA. V was cut by 6 bases and J by 7 bases, with 13 bases left in between. The length of the CDR3 is 13 residues. The CDR3 sequence is CASRQTGRNEQFF. In DNA form, the CDR3 reads TGTGCCAGCAGGCAGACTGGCCGGAATGAGCAGTTCTTC.

This clonotype was detected ten times or more. This sequence joins TRBV29-1 and TRBJ1-1, with unresolved D. V lost 2 bases, J lost 0 bases, and 7 bases lay in between. Per the germline V gene, CDR1 is SQVTM and CDR2 is ANQGSEA. The CDR3 is 13 residues long. This chain's CDR3 is CSVEKQMNTEAFF. CDR3 bases: TGCAGCGTTGAAAAGCAGATGAACACTGAAGCTTTCTTT.

This clonotype was counted at least ten times. V and J are TRBV28 and TRBJ2-5, with D tentatively TRBD1 (7 bases). With 9 bases removed from V and 10 bases from J, the gap between germline ends came to 15 bases. There are 11 residues in the CDR3. Per the germline V gene, CDR1 is MDHEN and CDR2 is SYDVKM. The CDR3 coding sequence is TGTGCCAGTTCCGACAGGGAGGTCCAGTACTTC. Translating it yields CASSDREVQYF.

This clonotype has more than one count but fewer than ten. A single base separates this from a much larger clone, so it may be a read error. The chain combines TRBV7-2 with TRBJ2-7; possible D gene TRBD1, 5 bases. This CDR3 has 13 amino acids. The V and J ends lost 5 bases and 0 bases respectively, with 8 bases between them. Germline CDR1 SGHTA, CDR2 FQGNSA. The CDR3 is CASSADISYEQYF. CDR3 bases: TGTGCCAGCAGCGCGGACATCTCCTACGAGCAGTACTTC.

This clonotype has ten or more counts. The chain carries TRBV27 and TRBJ1-2; D call uncertain. Trimming removed 2 bases at V and 7 bases at J, with 11 bases between. Germline V gene sequence: CDR1 MNHEY, CDR2 SMNVEV (reference sequence). The CDR3 totals 13 residues. CDR3 region: CASSLVGRSGYTF. The CDR3 DNA sequence: TGTGCCAGCAGTTTAGTGGGGAGGTCTGGCTACACCTTC.

This clonotype was picked up a small number of times. The V call is TRBV11-3, the J call TRBJ2-2; 9 bases are a match to TRBD2. V gave up 6 bases and J gave up 5 bases; unmatched junction bases: 7. Germline CDR1 reads SGHNT; CDR2 reads YENEEA. This CDR3 comprises 15 residues. The CDR3 here is CASREATSGTGELFF. In nucleotides, the CDR3 is TGTGCCAGCAGAGAAGCCACTAGCGGGACCGGGGAGCTGTTTTTT.

The gene calls are TRBV5-1 and TRBJ2-7; weak D call: TRBD2 (5 bases). CDR3 length equals 18 residues. The V gene lost 0 bases and the J gene lost 1 base, with 20 bases spanning the gap. The germline gives CDR1 SGHRS, CDR2 YFSETQ. The CDR3 here is CASSLAGSSAHFSYEQYF. The CDR3 DNA sequence: TGCGCCAGCAGCTTGGCCGGTAGTAGCGCCCATTTTTCCTACGAGCAGTACTTC. Together with reference TRBV5-1 and TRBJ2-7, the CDR3 gives the full variable domain: KAGVTQTPRYLIKTRGQQVTLSCSPISGHRSVSWYQQTPGQGLQFLFEYFSETQRNKGNFPGRFSGRQFSNSRSEMNVSTLELGDSALYLCASSLAGSSAHFSYEQYFGPGTRLTVT.

This clonotype was seen a handful of times. The V gene is TRBV27, the J gene TRBJ1-1, with TRBD1 as a possible D gene (5 bases). From germline, CDR1 is MNHEY and CDR2 SMNVEV (reference sequence). The CDR3 runs to 15 residues. V was trimmed by 7 bases and J by 3 bases, leaving 18 bases between them. CDR3 sequence (DNA): TGTGCCAGCACCCCCAAAGGGGCGCGGGACACTGAAGCTTTCTTT. Its protein product is CASTPKGARDTEAFF.

The genes are TRBV6-2 or TRBV6-3 and TRBJ2-2; a possible D gene is TRBD2 (6 bases). Trimming took off 0 bases at V and 5 bases at J, with 13 bases between the two ends. This CDR3 has 16 amino acids. CDR1 is MNHEY, CDR2 SVGEGT, per germline. The DNA for the CDR3 is TGTGCCAGCAGTTACTCGAGCGGGTTCGGGACCGGGGAGCTGTTTTTT. Encoded protein: CASSYSSGFGTGELFF.

The chain combines TRBV7-2 with TRBJ2-7; perhaps TRBD2 as D (5 bases). Trimming removed 5 bases from V and 7 bases from J, with 21 bases in between. This CDR3 comprises 15 residues. Germline V gives CDR1 SGHTA, CDR2 FQGNSA. The CDR3 loop reads CASSLELGGHGEQYF. The CDR3 nucleotides read TGTGCCAGCAGCCTCGAGCTTGGCGGGCACGGTGAGCAGTACTTC.

The CDR3 sequence: CATSDFSRAHEQYF. CDR3 nucleotide sequence: TGTGCCACCAGTGATTTTTCCCGGGCCCACGAGCAGTACTTC. The J gene is TRBJ2-7, the V gene TRBV24-1; D ambiguous. The CDR3 contains 14 residues. V was trimmed by 1 base and J by 5 bases, leaving 11 bases between them. Per the germline V gene, CDR1 is KGHDR and CDR2 is SFDVKD.

CDR3 nucleotides: TGTGCCAGCAGCATACTGGCGGGCAATCAGCCCCAGCATTTT. Protein product: CASSILAGNQPQHF. The chain links TRBV7-2 to TRBJ1-5; no definite D call. The CDR3 totals 14 residues. The germline gives CDR1 SGHTA, CDR2 FQGNSA. The germline V and J ends were trimmed by 5 bases and 2 bases, with 10 bases remaining between them.

The V and J genes are TRBV5-6 and TRBJ2-5; TRBD1 matches 11 bases. Germline CDR1 reads SGHDT; CDR2 reads YYEEEE. The CDR3 extends over 16 amino acids. J gave up 1 base and V 4 bases, and 6 bases lay outside the gene matches. The CDR3 sequence is CASSSGQGASQETQYF. DNA of the CDR3: TGTGCCAGCAGCAGCGGACAGGGGGCAAGCCAAGAGACCCAGTACTTC.

The table lists this clonotype with many counts. The genes are TRBV27 and TRBJ1-6; TRBD1 agrees at 7 bases. Per germline, CDR1 MNHEY and CDR2 SMNVEV (reference sequence). The CDR3 has 14 residues. The ends lost 5 bases at V and 9 bases at J; junction bases unmatched: 7. The chain's CDR3 is CASSQGDSFSPLHF. As DNA, the CDR3 is TGTGCCAGCAGTCAGGGGGACAGTTTTTCACCCCTCCACTTT.

This clonotype was seen a few times. The chain recombines TRBV7-3 with TRBJ1-2; a possible D gene is TRBD1 (5 bases). The germline V and J ends were trimmed by 6 bases and 4 bases, with 9 bases remaining between them. CDR3 length: 12 amino acids. Per the germline V gene, CDR1 is SGHTA and CDR2 is FQGTGA. CDR3 sequence: CASRRDGYGYTF. The CDR3 nucleotides are TGTGCCAGCAGAAGGGACGGCTATGGCTACACCTTC.

This clonotype appeared many times. The chain combines TRBV6-1 with TRBJ1-4; 8 bases map to TRBD1. There are 13 residues in the CDR3. Germline V lookup: CDR1 MNHNS, CDR2 SASEGT. Trimming took 6 bases from V and 6 from J; bases not matched to a gene: 3. CDR3 in DNA: TGTGCCAGCAGCCGGGACAGGCATGAAAAACTGTTTTTT. It codes for CASSRDRHEKLFF.

This clonotype was recorded many times. V and J are TRBV10-3 and TRBJ2-2; 8 bases line up with TRBD2. CDR1 and CDR2 from the germline V gene are ENHRY and SYGVKD. This CDR3 region has 14 residues. Trimming cost V 5 bases and J 4 bases; bases outside gene matches: 3. The CDR3 region is CAISRRGGTGELFF. In nucleotides, the CDR3 is TGTGCCATCAGTCGCCGGGGGGGCACCGGGGAGCTGTTTTTT.

The chain couples TRBV7-9 to TRBJ2-6; D is possibly TRBD2 (6 bases). V was trimmed by 2 bases and J by 0 bases, leaving 11 bases between them. Germline V lookup: CDR1 SEHNR, CDR2 FQNEAQ (reference sequence). This CDR3 spans 17 amino acids. The CDR3 DNA reads as TGTGCCAGCAGCTTAATGACCGGGGGCTCTGGGGCCAACGTCCTGACTTTC. Residues: CASSLMTGGSGANVLTF.

This clonotype was detected a few times. Given a much more abundant clone one base away, this may be a read error. As DNA, the CDR3 is TGTGCCAGCAGTGAAACTTTCTCCTACGAGCAGTACTTC. This encodes CASSETFSYEQYF. The rearrangement uses TRBV2 and TRBJ2-7, with D unclear. CDR1 and CDR2 (germline): SNHLY, FYNNEI. V lost 2 bases and J 0 bases, leaving 5 bases between the germline ends. The CDR3 is 13 amino acids.

Ten or more counts support this clonotype. The rearrangement links TRBV12-3 or TRBV12-4 to TRBJ1-1; 9 bases are shared with TRBD1. This CDR3 has 14 residues. The J segment lost 7 bases and the V segment lost 5 bases, leaving 8 bases of the junction unmatched. DNA for the CDR3: TGTGCCAGCAGTGGGACAGGGAGGAGGAGTGAAGCTTTCTTT. It encodes CASSGTGRRSEAFF.

This sequence joins TRBV20-1 and TRBJ1-2; D is undetermined. This CDR3 has 11 amino acids. Germline-derived CDR1 and CDR2 are DFQATT and SNEGSKA (reference sequence). V was trimmed by 6 bases and J by 1 base, leaving 6 bases between them. CDR3 protein: CSADNNYGYTF. The CDR3 coding sequence is TGCAGTGCAGACAATAACTATGGCTACACCTTC.

This clonotype was found a few times. This sequence joins TRBV11-3 and TRBJ2-2; a weak D match, TRBD2 (7 bases). V was trimmed by 5 bases and J by 5 bases, leaving 15 bases between them. Germline values: CDR1 SGHNT, CDR2 YENEEA. The CDR3 runs 15 residues. The CDR3 protein is CASSPGGGRTGELFF. The CDR3 nucleotides read TGTGCCAGCAGCCCTGGGGGGGGGCGAACCGGGGAGCTGTTTTTT.

Here the CDR3 reads CSVESPGQGYEQYF. CDR3 nucleotides: TGCAGCGTTGAATCACCGGGACAGGGGTACGAGCAGTACTTC. The chain joins TRBV29-1 to TRBJ2-5, with 10 nucleotides matching TRBD1. Near its end, the DNA agrees better with TRBJ2-7, so the J call may be wrong. The CDR3 has 14 amino acids. Germline V gene data show CDR1 as SQVTM and CDR2 as ANQGSEA.